This entry concerns a single T cell receptor (beta chain). Sequencing used immunoSEQ multiplex PCR; TCRdb keeps in-frame clones, though not all of them. The table lists 250,000 to 300,000 clones, approximately 88% of them singletons, with less than 2% in the top ten. Per the germline V gene, CDR1 is SGDLS and CDR2 is YYNGEE. V lost 4 bases and J lost 8; bases outside the gene matches: 12. This CDR3 has 17 residues. This record belongs to a study of blood T cell repertoires in COVID-19. Across the study: T cells, B-cell-depleted T cells, or PBMCs provided the cDNA or gDNA that served as material.

Residents of 20 to 25 US areas, aged roughly 18 to 89 years, made up the participants. Each recovered donor of Cohort 3 presented with two negative PCRs, clearance, or symptom resolution. The chain joins TRBV9 to TRBJ2-1; 13 bases are a match to TRBD2. Sequenced: PBMCs or T cells enriched from blood (not recorded which). The TCR originated in a woman aged 40 to 50 who had recovered from COVID-19. CDR3 amino acids: CASSPGLAGLNRDEQFF. In DNA, the CDR3 is TGTGCCAGCAGCCCGGGACTAGCGGGGCTTAATCGGGATGAGCAGTTCTTC.